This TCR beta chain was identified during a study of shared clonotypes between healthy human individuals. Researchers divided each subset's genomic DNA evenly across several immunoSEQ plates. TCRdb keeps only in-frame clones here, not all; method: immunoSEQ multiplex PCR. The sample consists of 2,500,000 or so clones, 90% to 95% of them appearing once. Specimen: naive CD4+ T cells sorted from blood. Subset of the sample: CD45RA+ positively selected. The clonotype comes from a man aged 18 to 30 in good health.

The CDR3 DNA sequence: TGTGCCAGCAGCCGTGGGACAGGGGCCCCCTATAATTCACCCCTCCACTTT. It translates to CASSRGTGAPYNSPLHF. The genes are TRBV5-4 and TRBJ1-6, with 10 positions matching TRBD1. Germline trimming cut 4 bases from V and 2 bases from J; bases unmatched to any gene: 6. Germline CDR1 and CDR2: SGHNT and YYREEE (reference sequence). The CDR3 extends over 17 amino acids.